A single sample is the source of the 26 T cell receptor beta chains below, sequenced in a study of CD8 T cells in ankylosing spondylitis. TCRdb fed the 5' RACE reads into MiXCR, producing one record per CDR3 protein. The sample records about 39,000 distinct CDR3 sequences, 3.5% to 4% being singletons. Sequencing was performed on blood, either unsorted or a sorted T cell fraction (not recorded which). These receptor sequences come from a female donor with ankylosing spondylitis or in good health (not recorded which).

This clonotype was observed many times. V gene TRBV9 combines with J gene TRBJ2-3; D is unresolved. Germline V gives CDR1 SGDLS, CDR2 YYNGEE. The CDR3 consists of 14 residues. V was shortened by 4 bases and J by 6 bases, with 15 bases between the two germline ends. The CDR3 loop is CASSPPWGLDTQYF. CDR3 nucleotides: TGTGCCAGCAGCCCACCCTGGGGTCTGGATACGCAGTATTTT. The entire variable domain, with the rest obtained from reference TRBV9 and TRBJ2-3, is as follows: DSGVTQTPKHLITATGQRVTLRCSPRSGDLSVYWYQQSLDQGLQFLIQYYNGEERAKGNILERFSAQQFPDLHSELNLSSLELGDSALYFCASSPPWGLDTQYFGPGTRLTVL.

There are many counts of this clonotype. V usage is TRBV9 and J usage is TRBJ2-7, with D perhaps TRBD1 (6 bases). V lost 0 bases, J lost 3 bases, and 13 bases lay in between. The CDR3 covers 15 residues. Per the germline V gene, CDR1 is SGDLS and CDR2 is YYNGEE. The CDR3 DNA reads TGTGCCAGCAGCGTAGCTGGGGGCGCATTCTACGAGCAGTACTTC. Translation gives CASSVAGGAFYEQYF.

This clonotype came up many times. The rearrangement links TRBV9 to TRBJ2-3; D not certain. Germline CDR1 reads SGDLS; CDR2 reads YYNGEE. The CDR3 covers 16 residues. V was cut by 4 bases and J by 0 bases, with 15 bases left in between. The CDR3 sequence is CASSPRAAWSTDTQYF. The CDR3 DNA reads as TGTGCCAGCAGCCCCCGGGCCGCGTGGAGCACAGATACGCAGTATTTT.

This clonotype has at least ten counts. J is TRBJ1-4 and V is TRBV9; 9 nucleotides align to TRBD1. Unmatched junction bases numbered 5, after V lost 0 bases and J lost 8 bases. CDR1 and CDR2 (germline): SGDLS, YYNGEE. There are 15 residues in the CDR3. The CDR3 reads CASSVGDREPEKLFF. CDR3 DNA sequence: TGTGCCAGCAGCGTAGGGGACAGGGAGCCCGAAAAACTGTTTTTT. Combining the CDR3 with reference TRBV9 and TRBJ1-4 gives the whole variable domain DSGVTQTPKHLITATGQRVTLRCSPRSGDLSVYWYQQSLDQGLQFLIQYYNGEERAKGNILERFSAQQFPDLHSELNLSSLELGDSALYFCASSVGDREPEKLFFGSGTQLSVL.

This clonotype showed up many times. J is TRBJ1-1 and V is TRBV9; TRBD1 matches at 11 bases. V lost 3 bases to trimming and J lost 3 bases; unmatched junction nucleotides: 4. The germline V gene has CDR1 SGDLS and CDR2 YYNGEE. This CDR3 has 15 residues. This CDR3 reads CASSGTGGKYTEAFF. CDR3 DNA sequence: TGTGCCAGCAGCGGGACAGGGGGCAAGTACACTGAAGCTTTCTTT.

There are many counts of this clonotype. V usage is TRBV9 and J usage is TRBJ2-3; D tentatively reads TRBD1 or TRBD2 (6 bases each). The CDR3 totals 15 residues. CDR1 SGDLS and CDR2 YYNGEE come from the germline V gene. With 3 bases removed from V and 6 bases from J, the gap between germline ends came to 17 bases. As DNA, the CDR3 is TGTGCCAGCAGCGGTGGGGGCGGGGCCCGGGATACGCAGTATTTT. This translates into CASSGGGGARDTQYF.

This clonotype was seen at least ten times. This sequence joins TRBV9 and TRBJ2-1; the match to TRBD2 covers 8 bases. Germline CDR1 and CDR2: SGDLS and YYNGEE. J gave up 10 bases and V 4 bases, and 10 bases lay outside the gene matches. CDR3 length: 14 residues. The CDR3 here is CASSLESGGGEQFF. As DNA, the CDR3 is TGTGCCAGCAGCCTAGAAAGCGGGGGAGGGGAGCAGTTCTTC.

This clonotype was recorded at least ten times. V usage is TRBV9 and J usage is TRBJ1-1, with D uncertain. V was trimmed by 3 bases and J by 6 bases, leaving 9 bases between them. This CDR3 spans 12 amino acids. From germline, CDR1 is SGDLS and CDR2 YYNGEE. The CDR3 DNA sequence: TGTGCCAGCAGCGCCGGACCTTCTGAAGCTTTCTTT. Translating gives CASSAGPSEAFF.

This clonotype is classed as medium-sized. The V call is TRBV9, the J call TRBJ1-2; D remains unclear. CDR3 length equals 16 residues. V lost 3 bases to trimming and J lost 0 bases, with 15 bases between them. Germline V CDR1 and CDR2: SGDLS, YYNGEE. The DNA of the CDR3 is TGTGCCAGCAGCGCGAGCTCCAGGAGAGCTAACTATGGCTACACCTTC. It specifies CASSASSRRANYGYTF.

In its sample, this clonotype ranks as medium-sized. V usage is TRBV9 and J usage is TRBJ1-2; the D gene is possibly TRBD1 (5 bases). The V gene lost 3 bases and the J gene lost 8 bases, with 17 bases spanning the gap. The CDR3 totals 14 residues. The germline gives CDR1 SGDLS, CDR2 YYNGEE. In nucleotides, the CDR3 is TGTGCCAGCAGCGCCACTTTCAGGGTGAGGGGCTACACCTTC. Translation gives CASSATFRVRGYTF.

This clonotype has ten or more counts. This rearrangement joins TRBV9 to TRBJ1-3; D may be TRBD1 (6 bases). This CDR3 comprises 16 residues. Germline V lookup: CDR1 SGDLS, CDR2 YYNGEE. With 4 bases removed from V and 0 bases from J, the gap between germline ends came to 14 bases. CDR3 DNA sequence: TGTGCCAGCAGCCCCAGAGGACAGAACTCTGGAAACACCATATATTTT. Translating gives CASSPRGQNSGNTIYF.

This clonotype was seen a handful of times. V usage is TRBV9 and J usage is TRBJ1-4, with D possibly matching TRBD1 (6 bases). The CDR3 is 16 residues long. Germline V gives CDR1 SGDLS, CDR2 YYNGEE. The V end was cut by 4 bases, the J end by 7 bases, with 20 bases between. The CDR3 spells CASSHHPTGGTEKLFF. The CDR3 DNA follows: TGTGCCAGCAGCCATCACCCGACAGGCGGTACTGAAAAACTGTTTTTT.

This clonotype has at least ten counts. This chain joins TRBV9 and TRBJ2-3, with D uncertain. The CDR3 loop spans 16 amino acids. Trimming removed 4 bases from V and 2 bases from J, with 17 bases in between. Germline CDR1 SGDLS, CDR2 YYNGEE. DNA of the CDR3: TGTGCCAGCAGCCCTACCCCGACTGGATTCACAGATACGCAGTATTTT. Translating it yields CASSPTPTGFTDTQYF.

Sample share makes this clonotype medium-sized (0.01 to 0.1%). This chain connects TRBV9 to TRBJ1-2; unclear D gene. V was trimmed by 1 base and J by 8 bases, leaving 15 bases between them. Per the germline V gene, CDR1 is SGDLS and CDR2 is YYNGEE. The CDR3 is 14 residues long. CDR3: CASSVNPGSNGYTF. The DNA of the CDR3 is TGTGCCAGCAGCGTAAATCCGGGTTCAAACGGCTACACCTTC.

This clonotype was recorded at least ten times. The rearrangement uses TRBV9 and TRBJ2-5; TRBD1 matches at 10 bases. J lost 5 bases, V lost 3 bases, and 1 base had no gene match. Germline V gene sequence: CDR1 SGDLS, CDR2 YYNGEE. The CDR3 spans 13 residues. DNA of the CDR3: TGTGCCAGCAGCGGGGACAGGGGTGAGACCCAGTACTTC. Protein: CASSGDRGETQYF.

This clonotype was recorded many times. The chain recombines TRBV9 with TRBJ2-2, with 8 bases identical to TRBD1. The CDR3 loop spans 16 amino acids. Germline-derived CDR1 and CDR2 are SGDLS and YYNGEE. Losses at the gene ends were 0 bases for V and 5 bases for J; bases not matched to a gene: 6. DNA for the CDR3: TGTGCCAGCAGCGTAGACAGGGGGGCGGGGACCGGGGAGCTGTTTTTT. Residues: CASSVDRGAGTGELFF.

This clonotype was observed at least ten times. This sequence joins TRBV23-1 and TRBJ2-7; 7 bases map to TRBD1. TRBV23-1 is annotated as an ORF whose role is uncertain. The CDR3 loop spans 15 amino acids. V lost 0 bases to trimming and J lost 2 bases; unmatched junction nucleotides: 4. CDR3 amino acids: CASSQSRTGPYEQYF. Here the CDR3 DNA reads TGCGCCAGCAGTCAATCGAGGACAGGCCCCTACGAGCAGTACTTC.

In its sample, this clonotype was seen many times. The chain recombines TRBV9 with TRBJ2-1; D remains unclear. The CDR3 runs to 15 residues. Germline V gene sequence: CDR1 SGDLS, CDR2 YYNGEE. V was cut by 3 bases and J by 0 bases, with 10 bases left in between. CDR3 DNA: TGTGCCAGCAGCGCAACCGTCGGCTCCTACAATGAGCAGTTCTTC. Its translation is CASSATVGSYNEQFF.

This clonotype was counted at least ten times. The chain joins TRBV9 to TRBJ2-7; 7 bases are a match to TRBD1. CDR3 length: 15 residues. J was trimmed by 6 bases and V by 4 bases; bases with no gene match: 13. The germline V gene has CDR1 SGDLS and CDR2 YYNGEE. CDR3 in amino acids: CASSPPGQGVSEQYF. In nucleotides, the CDR3 is TGTGCCAGCAGCCCCCCGGGCCAGGGGGTAAGCGAGCAGTACTTC. Combining the CDR3 with reference TRBV9 and TRBJ2-7 gives the whole variable domain DSGVTQTPKHLITATGQRVTLRCSPRSGDLSVYWYQQSLDQGLQFLIQYYNGEERAKGNILERFSAQQFPDLHSELNLSSLELGDSALYFCASSPPGQGVSEQYFGPGTRLTVT.

The table lists this clonotype with many counts. The chain is built from TRBV9 and TRBJ2-1; D gene ambiguous. This CDR3 spans 14 amino acids. CDR1 is SGDLS and CDR2 is YYNGEE in the germline V gene. V lost 4 bases and J 7 bases, leaving 15 bases between the germline ends. This chain's CDR3 is CASSTRVGGNEQFF. The CDR3 coding sequence is TGTGCCAGCAGCACAAGGGTGGGTGGGAATGAGCAGTTCTTC.

This clonotype was seen repeatedly, ten times or more. J is TRBJ1-1 and V is TRBV9; D is ambiguous. Germline V CDR1 and CDR2: SGDLS, YYNGEE. CDR3 length: 14 amino acids. The ends were cut back, 4 bases at V and 1 base at J, with 11 bases in the middle. CDR3 nucleotides: TGTGCCAGCAGCAACCCCGGACGGAACACTGAAGCTTTCTTT. This gives the protein CASSNPGRNTEAFF.

This clonotype appeared many times. The chain uses TRBV9 and TRBJ2-5; 8 nucleotides agree with TRBD2. After removal of 4 bases from V and 1 base from J, the junction contained 6 bases not matched to a gene. The CDR3 totals 15 residues. The germline V gene has CDR1 SGDLS and CDR2 YYNGEE. The CDR3 spells CASSTGTSFQETQYF. In nucleotides, the CDR3 is TGTGCCAGCAGCACCGGGACTAGTTTCCAAGAGACCCAGTACTTC.

By share, this clonotype counts as medium-sized (0.01 to 0.1%). The chain carries TRBV9 and TRBJ2-7, with TRBD1 identical over 11 bases. The CDR3 sequence is 16 residues long. The J segment lost 7 bases and the V segment lost 0 bases, leaving 9 bases of the junction unmatched. Germline CDR1 is SGDLS and CDR2 is YYNGEE. The DNA for the CDR3 is TGTGCCAGCAGCGTAGCCCCCGGACAGGGGGCGTGGGAGCAGTACTTC. It codes for CASSVAPGQGAWEQYF.

This clonotype was counted between two and nine times. This sequence joins TRBV9 and TRBJ2-3; a weak D match, TRBD2 (6 bases). Per germline, CDR1 SGDLS and CDR2 YYNGEE. This CDR3 has 14 residues. Trimming shortened V by 0 bases and J by 6 bases, and 11 bases separated the two germline ends. Here the CDR3 DNA reads TGTGCCAGCAGCGTAGATTGGGGGAGGGATACGCAGTATTTT. It yields the protein CASSVDWGRDTQYF. The full variable domain, its missing parts supplied by reference TRBV9 and TRBJ2-3, is DSGVTQTPKHLITATGQRVTLRCSPRSGDLSVYWYQQSLDQGLQFLIQYYNGEERAKGNILERFSAQQFPDLHSELNLSSLELGDSALYFCASSVDWGRDTQYFGPGTRLTVL.

This clonotype was detected many times. V is TRBV9 and J is TRBJ2-4; D gene unclear. The CDR3 totals 13 residues. Per germline, CDR1 SGDLS and CDR2 YYNGEE. V lost 0 bases, J lost 10 bases, and 11 bases lay in between. The CDR3 is CASSVDGSGIQYF. CDR3 in DNA: TGTGCCAGCAGCGTAGACGGAAGTGGTATTCAGTACTTC. Variable domain in full (rest from reference TRBV9 and TRBJ2-4): DSGVTQTPKHLITATGQRVTLRCSPRSGDLSVYWYQQSLDQGLQFLIQYYNGEERAKGNILERFSAQQFPDLHSELNLSSLELGDSALYFCASSVDGSGIQYFGAGTRLSVL.

This clonotype has ten or more counts. The gene calls are TRBV9 and TRBJ2-5; 10 nucleotides align to TRBD1. The CDR3 length is 15 residues. V dropped 2 bases and J dropped 6; count of bases not matched to a gene: 7. Germline V gives CDR1 SGDLS, CDR2 YYNGEE. The CDR3 reads CASSVTGQGIQTQYF. The CDR3 DNA is TGTGCCAGCAGCGTTACGGGACAGGGGATACAGACCCAGTACTTC.